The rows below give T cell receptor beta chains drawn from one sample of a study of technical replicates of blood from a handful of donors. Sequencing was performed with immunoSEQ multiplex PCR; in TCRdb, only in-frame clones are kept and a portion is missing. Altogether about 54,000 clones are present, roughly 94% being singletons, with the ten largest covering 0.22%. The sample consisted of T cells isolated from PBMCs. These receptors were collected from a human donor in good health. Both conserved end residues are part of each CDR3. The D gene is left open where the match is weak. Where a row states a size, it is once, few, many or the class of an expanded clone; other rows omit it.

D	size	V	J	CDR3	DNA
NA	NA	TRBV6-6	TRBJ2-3	CASSYGGSTDTQYF	TGTGCCAGCAGTTACGGGGGGAGCACAGATACGCAGTATTTT
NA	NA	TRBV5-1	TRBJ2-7	CASSAGLPDVLGYEQYF	TGCGCCAGCAGCGCGGGACTCCCGGACGTACTAGGGTACGAGCAGTACTTC
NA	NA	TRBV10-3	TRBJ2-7	CAISDPRDWSSYEQYF	TGTGCCATCAGTGACCCCCGGGACTGGAGCTCCTACGAGCAGTACTTC
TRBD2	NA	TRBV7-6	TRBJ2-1	CASSQGLAGDGEQFF	TGTGCCAGCAGCCAAGGACTAGCGGGAGATGGGGAGCAGTTCTTC
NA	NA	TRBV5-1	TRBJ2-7	CASRSQGFTSYEQYF	TGCGCCAGCAGATCCCAGGGTTTCACTTCCTACGAGCAGTACTTC
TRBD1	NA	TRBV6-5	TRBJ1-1	CASSYRGLSNTEAFF	TGTGCCAGCAGTTACAGGGGGCTCTCGAACACTGAAGCTTTCTTT
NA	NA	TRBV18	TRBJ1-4	CASSPYPGEKLFF	TGTGCCAGCTCACCTTACCCCGGGGAAAAACTGTTTTTT
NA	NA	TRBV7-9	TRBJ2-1	CASSSTVRNNEQFF	TGTGCCAGCAGCTCGACAGTAAGGAACAATGAGCAGTTCTTC
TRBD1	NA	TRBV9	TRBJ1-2	CASSLDGTGFYGYTF	TGTGCCAGCAGCTTGGACGGGACAGGATTCTATGGCTACACCTTC
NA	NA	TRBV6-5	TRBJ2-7	CASSYSSSYEQYF	TGTGCCAGCAGTTATAGCAGTTCCTACGAGCAGTACTTC
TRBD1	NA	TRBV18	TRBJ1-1	CASSPPGGTEAFF	TGTGCCAGCTCACCCCCAGGGGGCACTGAAGCTTTCTTT
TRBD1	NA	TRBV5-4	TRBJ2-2	CASSLGTGFTGELFF	TGTGCCAGCAGCTTAGGGACAGGATTCACCGGGGAGCTGTTTTTT
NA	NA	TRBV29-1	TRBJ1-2	CSVTRPIGVSGGYTF	TGCAGCGTTACTCGCCCTATCGGGGTGAGTGGTGGCTACACCTTC
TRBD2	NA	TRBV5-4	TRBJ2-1	CASSFPPSGAFNEQFF	TGTGCCAGCAGCTTCCCCCCTAGCGGAGCCTTCAATGAGCAGTTCTTC
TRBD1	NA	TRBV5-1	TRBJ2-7	CASSLALGQGRGEQYF	TGCGCCAGCAGCTTGGCCCTCGGACAGGGTAGGGGCGAGCAGTACTTC
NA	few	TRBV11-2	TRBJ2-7	CASSLGLQWGESYEQYF	TGTGCCAGCAGCTTGGGCCTACAGTGGGGGGAATCCTACGAGCAGTACTTC
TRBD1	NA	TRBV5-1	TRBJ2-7	CASSLDRTGLTYEQYF	TGCGCCAGCAGCTTAGATAGGACAGGGCTAACCTACGAGCAGTACTTC
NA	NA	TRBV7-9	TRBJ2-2	CASSLGVAGELFF	TGTGCCAGCAGCTTAGGCGTCGCCGGGGAGCTGTTTTTT
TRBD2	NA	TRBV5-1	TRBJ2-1	CASSLSTSGNNEQFF	TGCGCCAGCAGCTTGAGTACTAGCGGGAACAATGAGCAGTTCTTC
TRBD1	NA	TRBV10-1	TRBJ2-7	CASSGQGAIYEQYF	TGCGCCAGCAGTGGACAGGGGGCGATCTACGAGCAGTACTTC
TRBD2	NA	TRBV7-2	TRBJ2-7	CASRTSGGQYEQYF	TGTGCCAGCAGGACTAGCGGGGGCCAGTACGAGCAGTACTTC
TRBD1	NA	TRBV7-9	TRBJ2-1	CASSLRFGSGQGGDEQFF	TGTGCCAGCAGCTTAAGATTCGGCTCGGGACAGGGCGGTGATGAGCAGTTCTTC
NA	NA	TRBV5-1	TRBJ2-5	CASSLVSHQETQYF	TGCGCCAGCAGCTTGGTGTCTCACCAAGAGACCCAGTACTTC
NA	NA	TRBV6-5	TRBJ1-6	CASSPPKGRNSPLHF	TGTGCCAGCAGTCCCCCGAAAGGGAGGAATTCACCCCTCCACTTT